The 19 T cell receptor beta chains listed next were all sequenced from one sample in a study of PD-L1 blockade in urothelial cancer. TCRdb's table, derived via immunoSEQ multiplex PCR, lists solely in-frame clones and lacks some. Of more than 90,000 clones listed, over 75% are singletons. Noted time point: pretreatment peripheral blood. The sequenced sample was PBMCs, obtained around atezolizumab (anti-PD-L1) treatment. The source is a man aged 55 to 70 with urothelial cancer.

V usage is TRBV6-1 and J usage is TRBJ2-7, with D maybe TRBD1 (5 bases). Trimming shortened V by 7 bases and J by 3 bases, and 19 bases separated the two germline ends. The CDR3 runs 15 residues. Germline CDR1 is MNHNS and CDR2 is SASEGT. The DNA of the CDR3 is TGTGCCAGCACGGCGCTATCAACAGGAAACTACGAGCAGTACTTC. It is translated as CASTALSTGNYEQYF.

The chain combines TRBV4-3 with TRBJ1-2; D remains ambiguous. Germline V gives CDR1 LGHNA, CDR2 YSLEER. V gave up 2 bases and J gave up 4 bases, with 5 bases separating them. This CDR3 region has 12 residues. CDR3 protein: CASSQRGYGYTF. The CDR3 DNA reads as TGCGCCAGCAGCCAACGGGGCTATGGCTACACCTTC.

The V and J genes are TRBV9 and TRBJ1-1; no definite D call. The CDR3 spans 16 residues. The V and J ends lost 0 bases and 4 bases respectively, with 16 bases between them. Germline lookup yields CDR1 SGDLS and CDR2 YYNGEE. CDR3 sequence reads: CASSVGPQALGTEAFF. CDR3 nucleotides: TGTGCCAGCAGCGTAGGGCCCCAGGCCCTGGGCACTGAAGCTTTCTTT. The whole variable domain, filled in from reference TRBV9 and TRBJ1-1, reads DSGVTQTPKHLITATGQRVTLRCSPRSGDLSVYWYQQSLDQGLQFLIQYYNGEERAKGNILERFSAQQFPDLHSELNLSSLELGDSALYFCASSVGPQALGTEAFFGQGTRLTVV.

The chain employs TRBV28 and TRBJ1-1; D is uncertain. Germline CDR1 MDHEN, CDR2 SYDVKM. V was clipped by 7 bases and J by 5 bases, with 8 bases between them. The CDR3 contains 11 residues. The CDR3 sequence: CASTGETEAFF. In DNA, the CDR3 is TGTGCCAGCACTGGAGAAACTGAAGCTTTCTTT. The whole variable domain, filled in from reference TRBV28 and TRBJ1-1, reads DVKVTQSSRYLVKRTGEKVFLECVQDMDHENMFWYRQDPGLGLRLIYFSYDVKMKEKGDIPEGYSVSREKKERFSLILESASTNQTSMYLCASTGETEAFFGQGTRLTVV.

This clone showed up just once. The chain carries TRBV28 and TRBJ2-7; D might be TRBD2 (6 bases). The germline V and J ends were trimmed by 2 bases and 3 bases, with 20 bases remaining between them. Germline values: CDR1 MDHEN, CDR2 SYDVKM. The CDR3 runs to 17 residues. DNA of the CDR3: TGTGCCAGCAGTTTACCAGCTAGCGTAATTACCCACTACGAGCAGTACTTC. Residues: CASSLPASVITHYEQYF.

V gene TRBV27 combines with J gene TRBJ2-7; TRBD2 might be the D (5 bases). Trimming took off 5 bases at V and 2 bases at J, with 13 bases between the two ends. The CDR3 contains 14 residues. From germline, CDR1 is MNHEY and CDR2 SMNVEV (reference sequence). CDR3: CASSPREGAYEQYF. The CDR3 bases are TGTGCCAGCAGTCCCCGAGAGGGCGCCTACGAGCAGTACTTC.

This clone came up a few times. The CDR3 bases are TGTGCCAGTAGTCGGGGACAGGGTACTAGCAATCAGCCCCAGCATTTT. Protein product: CASSRGQGTSNQPQHF. The chain recombines TRBV19 with TRBJ1-5; 9 bases are shared with TRBD1. Germline CDR1 reads LNHDA; CDR2 reads SQIVND (reference sequence). V lost 5 bases and J lost 0; bases outside the gene matches: 5. There are 16 residues in the CDR3. Together with reference TRBV19 and TRBJ1-5, the CDR3 gives the full variable domain: DGGITQSPKYLFRKEGQNVTLSCEQNLNHDAMYWYRQDPGQGLRLIYYSQIVNDFQKGDIAEGYSVSREKKESFPLTVTSAQKNPTAFYLCASSRGQGTSNQPQHFGDGTRLSIL.

The V gene is TRBV5-5, the J gene TRBJ1-2, with D unresolved. V was trimmed by 2 bases and J by 8 bases, leaving 13 bases between them. CDR1 SGHKS and CDR2 YYEKEE come from the germline V gene (reference sequence). This CDR3 comprises 13 residues. The CDR3 DNA follows: TGTGCCAGCAGCTTCGCAGACAATTTCGGCTACACCTTC. Protein: CASSFADNFGYTF.

The V and J genes are TRBV7-3 and TRBJ2-2; D gene unclear. Germline V gives CDR1 SGHTA, CDR2 FQGTGA. The V and J ends lost 6 bases and 7 bases respectively, with 9 bases between them. This CDR3 has 12 amino acids. This chain's CDR3 is CASSYYGGELFF. The CDR3 DNA is TGTGCCAGCAGTTACTATGGCGGGGAGCTGTTTTTT.

The V gene is TRBV5-1, the J gene TRBJ2-7, with a tentative D call TRBD2 (7 bases). The V end lost 0 bases, the J end lost 6 bases, and 16 bases lay between the germline ends. Germline CDR1 is SGHRS and CDR2 is YFSETQ. CDR3 length: 15 residues. CDR3 sequence: CASSLAAGGGGEQYF. The CDR3 DNA reads as TGCGCCAGCAGCTTGGCGGCTGGGGGGGGCGGCGAGCAGTACTTC.

This chain connects TRBV5-6 to TRBJ2-7; perhaps TRBD1 as D (5 bases). Between the trimmed V and J ends, which lost 0 bases and 1 base, there was a span of 14 bases. CDR1 and CDR2 (germline): SGHDT, YYEEEE. The CDR3 length is 16 residues. In DNA, the CDR3 is TGTGCCAGCAGCTTGGAGGTGGGGCATTTATCCTACGAGCAGTACTTC. Amino acid sequence: CASSLEVGHLSYEQYF. The whole variable domain, remainder taken from reference TRBV5-6 and TRBJ2-7, is DAGVTQSPTHLIKTRGQQVTLRCSPKSGHDTVSWYQQALGQGPQFIFQYYEEEERQRGNFPDRFSGHQFPNYSSELNVNALLLGDSALYLCASSLEVGHLSYEQYFGPGTRLTVT.

CDR3 in DNA: TGTGCCAGCAGCGCCTCAGGGACAGCCTACTCTGGGGCCAACGTCCTGACTTTC. Its protein product is CASSASGTAYSGANVLTF. The J gene is TRBJ2-6, the V gene TRBV9; 7 nucleotides agree with TRBD1. Losses at the gene ends were 3 bases for V and 0 bases for J; bases not matched to a gene: 9. Per germline, CDR1 SGDLS and CDR2 YYNGEE. The CDR3 loop spans 18 amino acids.

This chain uses TRBV7-3 with TRBJ2-2; D remains ambiguous. The CDR3 consists of 14 residues. V shed 2 bases and J shed 0 bases, with 4 bases lying between them. The germline gives CDR1 SGHTA, CDR2 FQGTGA. CDR3 residues: CASSLLSNTGELFF. CDR3 in DNA: TGTGCCAGCAGCTTACTTTCGAACACCGGGGAGCTGTTTTTT.

The chain employs TRBV30 and TRBJ2-3, with TRBD1 matching 10 bases. V shed 2 bases, J shed 6 bases, and the junction held 11 bases outside the gene matches. CDR3 length: 16 residues. CDR1 and CDR2 from the germline V gene are GTSNPN and SVGIG (reference sequence). CDR3 coding DNA: TGTGCCTGGAGTACCGGGACAGGGGCCGCCGGGGATACGCAGTATTTT. Amino acid sequence: CAWSTGTGAAGDTQYF.

The genes are TRBV5-1 and TRBJ2-3; 10 bases match TRBD2. The CDR3 totals 16 residues. Trimming cost V 4 bases and J 3 bases; bases outside gene matches: 8. CDR1 is SGHRS, CDR2 YFSETQ, per germline. The CDR3 region has the DNA TGCGCCAGCAGCCCGGGATCAGCGGGGGGGACAGATACGCAGTATTTT. Residues: CASSPGSAGGTDTQYF.

The V gene is TRBV7-2, the J gene TRBJ1-5; no definite D call. V lost 0 bases to trimming and J lost 2 bases, with 8 bases between them. Germline lookup yields CDR1 SGHTA and CDR2 FQGNSA. This CDR3 comprises 15 residues. The CDR3 protein is CASSLAREGNQPQHF. CDR3 DNA: TGTGCCAGCAGCTTAGCCCGAGAGGGCAATCAGCCCCAGCATTTT.

V and J are TRBV7-2 and TRBJ2-2; no reliable D call. CDR3 length equals 12 residues. V was shortened by 3 bases and J by 6 bases, with 5 bases between the two germline ends. Germline V gene sequence: CDR1 SGHTA, CDR2 FQGNSA. CDR3 region: CASSFYAGELFF. The CDR3 region has the DNA TGTGCCAGCAGCTTCTATGCCGGGGAGCTGTTTTTT.

This chain uses TRBV25-1 with TRBJ2-5; 7 bases line up with TRBD2. This CDR3 spans 17 amino acids. With V trimmed by 3 bases and J by 5 bases, 15 bases remained unmatched. The germline V gene has CDR1 MGHDK and CDR2 SYGVNS. As DNA, the CDR3 is TGTGCCAGCAGTGATGGTGGCGAGCGGGGCCCCCAGGAGACCCAGTACTTC. This codes for CASSDGGERGPQETQYF.

V is TRBV5-1 and J is TRBJ2-1, with a weak D call TRBD1 (6 bases). Between the trimmed V and J ends, which lost 2 bases and 5 bases, there was a span of 14 bases. Germline-derived CDR1 and CDR2 are SGHRS and YFSETQ. The CDR3 contains 15 residues. The CDR3 loop reads CASSLQGSYHNEQFF. CDR3 DNA sequence: TGCGCCAGCAGCTTACAGGGTTCCTACCACAATGAGCAGTTCTTC.